The 30 T cell receptor beta chains presented below share a single source sample, sequenced in a study of human T cells and chemical hapten exposure. TCRdb called the RACE reads again in MiXCR, with one record for every CDR3 protein. The repertoire consists of tens of thousands of distinct CDR3 sequences, with roughly 13% occurring once and the leading ten covering 2% to 2.5%. Time point reported: patch test 3, about 24 weeks after DPC sensitization. The treatment here: therapeutic diphenylcyclopropenone sensitization with weekly scalp DPC. Total RNA was isolated from whole blood that had not been fractionated. Here the sequenced sample was whole blood, taken in connection with sensitization to the hapten diphenylcyclopropenone (DPC). The receptors shown here come from a woman aged 40 to 55 with alopecia areata. Some clones in this sample may be carry-over from other donors' samples.

In this sample, this clonotype turned up a few times. The chain combines TRBV28 with TRBJ2-5; D not certain. The CDR3 is made up of 13 amino acids. The germline V and J ends were trimmed by 5 bases and 5 bases, with 12 bases remaining between them. CDR1 and CDR2 from the germline V gene are MDHEN and SYDVKM. In nucleotides, the CDR3 is TGTGCCAGCAGTACCCCTAACCTCGAGACCCAGTACTTC. It encodes CASSTPNLETQYF.

The rearrangement joins TRBV28 to TRBJ2-7; TRBD1 agrees at 7 bases. The CDR3 loop spans 14 amino acids. The ends lost 2 bases at V and 2 bases at J; junction bases unmatched: 3. Germline values: CDR1 MDHEN, CDR2 SYDVKM. For the CDR3, the DNA is TGTGCCAGCAGTTTAACGGACAGGACCTACGAGCAGTACTTC. Protein product: CASSLTDRTYEQYF.

This clonotype was observed a handful of times. This sequence joins TRBV2 and TRBJ2-3, with D possibly being TRBD2 (5 bases). Germline assignment: CDR1 SNHLY and CDR2 FYNNEI. This CDR3 is built from 12 residues. The ends were cut back, 10 bases at V and 1 base at J, with 9 bases in the middle. CDR3 coding DNA: TGTGCCACCTCCGGGGGCACAGATACGCAGTATTTT. It is translated as CATSGGTDTQYF. Drawing the rest from reference TRBV2 and TRBJ2-3, the complete variable domain is EPEVTQTPSHQVTQMGQEVILRCVPISNHLYFYWYRQILGQKVEFLVSFYNNEISEKSEIFDDQFSVERPDGSNFTLKIRSTKLEDSAMYFCATSGGTDTQYFGPGTRLTVL.

The V and J genes are TRBV11-2 and TRBJ2-6; weak D call: TRBD1 (5 bases). The V end was cut by 5 bases, the J end by 13 bases, with 12 bases between. The CDR3 has 12 amino acids. Germline V gene data show CDR1 as SGHAT and CDR2 as FQNNGV. Here the CDR3 DNA reads TGTGCCAGCAGCCCCCAGGGATCGGTCCTGACTTTC. Amino acids: CASSPQGSVLTF.

This clonotype was observed a few times. The chain recombines TRBV7-2 with TRBJ1-1; 10 bases line up with TRBD1. This CDR3 comprises 14 residues. J was trimmed by 5 bases and V by 3 bases; bases with no gene match: 3. CDR1 SGHTA and CDR2 FQGNSA come from the germline V gene. Written as DNA, the CDR3 is TGTGCCAGCAGCTTGGACAGGGGGTGGACTGAAGCTTTCTTT. Its translation: CASSLDRGWTEAFF.

This clonotype occurred a few times. The rearrangement uses TRBV28 and TRBJ2-2; 7 bases are shared with TRBD2. This CDR3 is 14 amino acids long. With V trimmed by 7 bases and J by 5 bases, 7 bases remained unmatched. Germline values: CDR1 MDHEN, CDR2 SYDVKM. CDR3 bases: TGTGCCAGCATAGTAGGAGCGGGGACCGGGGAGCTGTTTTTT. This codes for CASIVGAGTGELFF.

Only a few counts were recorded for this clonotype. This chain uses TRBV5-1 with TRBJ1-1, with D unclear. Germline V gives CDR1 SGHRS, CDR2 YFSETQ. The CDR3 runs to 14 residues. V was trimmed by 2 bases and J by 3 bases, leaving 11 bases between them. The CDR3 nucleotides are TGCGCCAGCAGCTTAGGTAACTGGGACACTGAAGCTTTCTTT. Amino acids: CASSLGNWDTEAFF.

In its sample, this clonotype was seen a few times. The chain uses TRBV28 and TRBJ1-1; 9 bases line up with TRBD1. The CDR3 consists of 14 residues. The trim removed 3 bases at V and 11 bases at J, leaving 10 bases unmatched. The germline V gene encodes CDR1 MDHEN and CDR2 SYDVKM. The CDR3 DNA sequence: TGTGCCAGCAGTTTGGGAGACCGGGACAGGGAGGCTTTCTTT. Translated: CASSLGDRDREAFF.

The table lists this clonotype with many counts. The chain joins TRBV11-2 to TRBJ1-5, with 8 bases fitting TRBD1. This CDR3 has 16 residues. Germline V lookup: CDR1 SGHAT, CDR2 FQNNGV. The V segment lost 1 base and the J segment 7 bases; nucleotides outside the gene matches: 9. The CDR3 sequence is CASSLAPQGAGQPQHF. In nucleotides, the CDR3 is TGTGCCAGCAGCTTAGCCCCGCAGGGGGCAGGGCAGCCCCAGCATTTT.

Concerning this clonotype itself: At one end the junction does not follow the germline gene, possibly because of a read error. The chain joins TRBV27 to TRBJ2-1; 13 bases match TRBD2. From germline, CDR1 is MNHEY and CDR2 SMNVEV (reference sequence). CDR3 length equals 17 residues. The CDR3 region has the DNA TGTGCCAGCAGTCCCCCGGGACTAGCGGGATTCGTCAATGACCAGTTCTTC. It is translated as CASSPPGLAGFVNDQFF.

This clonotype occurred a few times. V is TRBV20-1 and J is TRBJ2-1, with a possible D match to TRBD2 (6 bases). Trimming removed 2 bases from V and 5 bases from J, with 16 bases in between. CDR1 is DFQATT and CDR2 is SNEGSKA in the germline V gene (reference sequence). The CDR3 is 15 residues long. The CDR3: CSARSPGARNNEQFF. CDR3 bases: TGCAGTGCTAGATCACCGGGAGCCCGTAACAATGAGCAGTTCTTC.

There are many counts of this clonotype. This rearrangement joins TRBV7-2 to TRBJ1-5, with 7 bases matching TRBD1. J gave up 3 bases and V 5 bases, and 4 bases lay outside the gene matches. The CDR3 sequence is 14 residues long. Germline CDR1 SGHTA, CDR2 FQGNSA. The CDR3 sequence: CASSRDRSNQPQHF. The DNA for the CDR3 is TGTGCCAGCAGCCGGGACAGATCCAATCAGCCCCAGCATTTT. The variable domain in full, with the rest retrieved from reference TRBV7-2 and TRBJ1-5, is GAGVSQSPSNKVTEKGKDVELRCDPISGHTALYWYRQSLGQGLEFLIYFQGNSAPDKSGLPSDRFSAERTGGSVSTLTIQRTQQEDSAVYLCASSRDRSNQPQHFGDGTRLSIL.

This clonotype has at least ten counts. The rearrangement uses TRBV10-1 and TRBJ2-2; 7 bases match TRBD2. Per germline, CDR1 WNHNN and CDR2 SYGVQD (reference sequence). The CDR3 runs to 13 residues. V shed 5 bases and J 7 bases; nucleotides not matched to a gene: 4. The CDR3 reads CASSYGEGGELFF. DNA of the CDR3: TGCGCCAGCAGTTACGGGGAGGGCGGGGAGCTGTTTTTT.

This clonotype came up many times. The chain is built from TRBV11-1 and TRBJ2-7; TRBD2 might be the D (5 bases). The CDR3 covers 15 residues. Germline V lookup: CDR1 SGHAT, CDR2 FQDESV (reference sequence). Trimming left V 5 bases short and J 0 bases short, with 14 bases between. CDR3 nucleotides: TGTGCCAGCAGCCTTTCGGACTTCCGCTCCTACGAGCAGTACTTC. This translates into CASSLSDFRSYEQYF. Complete variable domain (other parts from reference TRBV11-1 and TRBJ2-7): EAEVAQSPRYKITEKSQAVAFWCDPISGHATLYWYRQILGQGPELLVQFQDESVVDDSQLPKDRFSAERLKGVDSTLKIQPAELGDSAMYLCASSLSDFRSYEQYFGPGTRLTVT.

There are a few counts of this clonotype. V gene TRBV11-1 combines with J gene TRBJ1-1, with a possible D match to TRBD1 (5 bases). The CDR3 length is 14 residues. Germline V CDR1 and CDR2: SGHAT, FQDESV (reference sequence). V gave up 2 bases and J gave up 10 bases, with 17 bases separating them. For the CDR3, the DNA is TGTGCCAGCAGCTTATTCGAAGGGGCAGGTGGAGCTTTCTTT. It encodes CASSLFEGAGGAFF.

In this sample, this clonotype turned up many times. The chain joins TRBV18 to TRBJ1-4; D is unresolved. The CDR3 extends over 15 amino acids. V lost 3 bases and J 0 bases, leaving 8 bases between the germline ends. The V gene's germline CDR1 is KGHSH and CDR2 LQKENI. CDR3 sequence reads: CASSPQEATNEKLFF. The CDR3 nucleotides read TGTGCCAGCTCACCGCAGGAGGCAACTAATGAAAAACTGTTTTTT. Using reference TRBV18 and TRBJ1-4 for the parts outside the CDR3, the full variable domain is NAGVMQNPRHLVRRRGQEARLRCSPMKGHSHVYWYRQLPEEGLKFMVYLQKENIIDESGMPKERFSAEFPKEGPSILRIQQVVRGDSAAYFCASSPQEATNEKLFFGSGTQLSVL.

The J gene is TRBJ1-1, the V gene TRBV3-1; D unresolved. In germline, CDR1 is LGHDT, CDR2 YNNKEL (reference sequence). The CDR3 has 15 amino acids. The germline V and J ends were trimmed by 0 bases and 1 base, with 9 bases remaining between them. Written as DNA, the CDR3 is TGTGCCAGCAGCCAAGAAAGAATGACGAACACTGAAGCTTTCTTT. Amino acid sequence: CASSQERMTNTEAFF.

This clonotype was seen a handful of times. J is TRBJ1-4 and V is TRBV28, with a weak D call TRBD1 (6 bases). V was clipped by 4 bases and J by 4 bases, with 13 bases between them. The germline V gene has CDR1 MDHEN and CDR2 SYDVKM. The CDR3 is 15 amino acids. This CDR3 reads CASSSGGPINEKLFF. CDR3 coding DNA: TGTGCCAGCAGTTCCGGGGGGCCGATTAATGAAAAACTGTTTTTT.

Only one count was recorded for this clonotype. The gene calls are TRBV6-6 and TRBJ1-5; D remains ambiguous. The CDR3 extends over 14 amino acids. V lost 2 bases and J 12 bases, leaving 17 bases between the germline ends. CDR1 and CDR2 (germline): MNHNY, SVGAGI (reference sequence). CDR3 residues: CASSYEGGGSSQHF. For the CDR3, the DNA is TGTGCCAGCAGTTACGAGGGCGGCGGCTCTAGCCAGCATTTT.

The table lists this clonotype with many counts. The V and J genes are TRBV10-3 and TRBJ2-1; D gene uncertain. Germline V lookup: CDR1 ENHRY, CDR2 SYGVKD. Trimming shortened V by 6 bases and J by 3 bases, and 12 bases separated the two germline ends. CDR3 length: 14 amino acids. CDR3 amino acids: CAIRTDGRYNEQFF. The CDR3 DNA is TGTGCCATCAGGACTGACGGGCGCTACAATGAGCAGTTCTTC.

V gene TRBV2 combines with J gene TRBJ1-6; 9 bases map to TRBD1. Looked up from germline, CDR1 is SNHLY and CDR2 is FYNNEI. This CDR3 is built from 14 residues. Trimming took 6 bases from V and 5 from J; bases not matched to a gene: 2. CDR3 sequence (DNA): TGTGCCAGCAGCCGGGACAGGGATAATTCACCCCTCCACTTT. Its protein is CASSRDRDNSPLHF.

This clonotype has at least ten counts. The rearrangement joins TRBV27 to TRBJ2-3; 9 bases match TRBD2. V dropped 8 bases and J dropped 1; count of bases not matched to a gene: 1. CDR1 is MNHEY and CDR2 is SMNVEV in the germline V gene (reference sequence). The CDR3 has 13 amino acids. In DNA, the CDR3 is TGTGCCAGCCGCGGGGGGGGCACAGATACGCAGTATTTT. It is translated as CASRGGGTDTQYF.

The chain recombines TRBV3-1 with TRBJ2-7; D is unresolved. The germline V and J ends were trimmed by 4 bases and 4 bases, with 8 bases remaining between them. The CDR3 extends over 12 amino acids. Germline V CDR1 and CDR2: LGHDT, YNNKEL (reference sequence). Written as DNA, the CDR3 is TGTGCCAGCAGCCTAAGCGTGTACGAGCAGTACTTC. Its translation is CASSLSVYEQYF.

This clonotype was recorded many times. The genes are TRBV20-1 and TRBJ2-5, with 10 bases lining up with TRBD2. Germline V lookup: CDR1 DFQATT, CDR2 SNEGSKA (reference sequence). V lost 6 bases and J lost 3; bases outside the gene matches: 4. This CDR3 has 13 residues. The CDR3 DNA reads TGCAGTGCACCTACTAGCGGGGAAGAGACCCAGTACTTC. Its protein is CSAPTSGEETQYF.

This clonotype was counted between two and nine times. This chain connects TRBV28 to TRBJ1-3; TRBD1 aligns across 9 bases. Germline CDR1 is MDHEN and CDR2 is SYDVKM. V lost 5 bases and J lost 3; bases outside the gene matches: 5. There are 15 residues in the CDR3. CDR3 nucleotides: TGTGCCAGCAGTCTACAGGGGGCGGTTGGAAACACCATATATTTT. Protein: CASSLQGAVGNTIYF.

This clonotype was seen many times. The V gene is TRBV27, the J gene TRBJ2-3; 11 bases align to TRBD2. Germline V gene lookup returns CDR1 MNHEY and CDR2 SMNVEV (reference sequence). V was clipped by 6 bases and J by 1 base; unmatched bases: 0. The CDR3 length is 14 residues. The CDR3 DNA is TGTGCCAGCAGGACTAGCGGGGGCACAGATACGCAGTATTTT. This gives the protein CASRTSGGTDTQYF.

This clonotype has only a few counts. The chain uses TRBV11-2 and TRBJ2-5; D is unresolved. Germline V gene lookup returns CDR1 SGHAT and CDR2 FQNNGV. Trimming shortened V by 1 base and J by 3 bases, and 12 bases separated the two germline ends. CDR3 size: 15 residues. CDR3 nucleotide sequence: TGTGCCAGCAGCTTAGTTGGTGGCGGAGAAGAGACCCAGTACTTC. Amino acid sequence: CASSLVGGGEETQYF.

In DNA, the CDR3 is TGCGCCAGCAGCTTGGTGGCTAGCGGGAGCTCGTACAATGAGCAGTTCTTC. This codes for CASSLVASGSSYNEQFF. The V gene is TRBV5-1, the J gene TRBJ2-1, with 10 nucleotides matching TRBD2. With V trimmed by 0 bases and J by 4 bases, 7 bases remained unmatched. The CDR3 consists of 17 residues. Germline V gives CDR1 SGHRS, CDR2 YFSETQ.

This clonotype was counted ten times or more. The rearrangement links TRBV5-5 to TRBJ2-1; TRBD2 agrees at 12 bases. From germline, CDR1 is SGHKS and CDR2 YYEKEE (reference sequence). With 4 bases clipped from V and 16 bases from J, the junction kept 9 bases outside the gene matches. The CDR3 is 13 amino acids. The CDR3 DNA reads TGTGCCAGCAGCCAGCAGCGGACTAGCGGGATATTCTTC. Translating it yields CASSQQRTSGIFF. The whole variable domain, remainder taken from reference TRBV5-5 and TRBJ2-1, is DAGVTQSPTHLIKTRGQQVTLRCSPISGHKSVSWYQQVLGQGPQFIFQYYEKEERGRGNFPDRFSARQFPNYSSELNVNALLLGDSALYLCASSQQRTSGIFFGPGTRLTVL.

This clonotype was detected ten times or more. The chain recombines TRBV20-1 with TRBJ1-3; no definite D call. CDR1 is DFQATT, CDR2 SNEGSKA, per germline (reference sequence). This CDR3 is built from 18 residues. Trimming took off 6 bases at V and 0 bases at J, with 24 bases between the two ends. The CDR3 reads CSATPFLGLSPSGNTIYF. The CDR3 region has the DNA TGCAGTGCCACCCCGTTTTTGGGCCTCAGTCCCTCTGGAAACACCATATATTTT.